The rows below give T cell receptor beta chains drawn from one sample of a study of T cells in Graves' hyperthyroidism and ophthalmopathy. TCRdb redid the calling of the multiplex PCR reads with MiXCR, one entry per CDR3 protein. The sample records under 450,000 distinct CDR3 sequences, approximately 15% being singletons. The sequenced sample was blood. These receptor sequences come from a man aged 30 to 45 with Graves' hyperthyroidism that later progressed to Graves' ophthalmopathy. The CDR3 runs from the conserved cysteine through the conserved F or W. D genes are given only for firm matches. Expanded clones are given a class, and other clones once, few, many or no size at all.

>TRBD2|many|TRBV7-6|TRBJ2-7
CASSLGGGIYEQYF
TGTGCCAGCAGCTTAGGGGGGGGGATCTACGAGCAGTACTTC
>TRBD2|many|TRBV11-2|TRBJ2-1
CASSLGLAGGKGNEQFF
TGTGCCAGCAGCTTAGGACTAGCGGGGGGAAAGGGCAATGAGCAGTTCTTC
>NA|many|TRBV12-3/TRBV12-4|TRBJ1-4
CASSPLRNEKLFF
TGTGCCAGCTCCCCTTTGAGGAATGAAAAACTGTTTTTT
>TRBD2|many|TRBV20-1|TRBJ2-3
CSAPPGGKDTQYF
TGCAGTGCCCCACCGGGGGGTAAAGATACGCAGTATTTT
>NA|few|TRBV28|TRBJ2-2
CASSLMATHNTGELFF
TGTGCCAGCAGTTTAATGGCGACACATAACACCGGGGAGCTGTTTTTT
>NA|many|TRBV11-2|TRBJ1-2
CASSLYRDRYTF
TGTGCCAGCAGCCTTTACAGGGATCGCTACACCTTC
>TRBD1|many|TRBV7-2|TRBJ1-2
CASSLGQGGNYGYTF
TGTGCCAGCAGCCTAGGACAGGGCGGGAACTATGGCTACACCTTC
>TRBD1|few|TRBV5-1|TRBJ1-2
CASSPGQGGNYGYTF
TGCGCCAGCAGCCCTGGACAGGGGGGTAACTATGGCTACACCTTC
>NA|NA|TRBV5-4|TRBJ2-7
CASSLSGDVKQYF
TGTGCCAGCAGCTTGAGTGGGGATGTCAAGCAGTACTTC
>TRBD1|many|TRBV18|TRBJ1-5
CASSQGQFNQPQHF
TGTGCCAGCTCACAGGGACAGTTTAATCAGCCCCAGCATTTT
>NA|NA|TRBV28|TRBJ2-5
CASSGASTGQETQYF
TGTGCCAGCAGTGGGGCCAGTACAGGGCAAGAGACCCAGTACTTC
>TRBD2|many|TRBV27|TRBJ2-5
CASSLASGAQETQYF
TGTGCCAGCAGTTTGGCTAGCGGGGCCCAAGAGACCCAGTACTTC
>NA|many|TRBV6-1|TRBJ1-5
CASSGFGLYSNQPQHF
TGTGCCAGCAGTGGATTTGGTCTTTATAGCAATCAGCCCCAGCATTTT
>TRBD1|NA|TRBV7-9|TRBJ1-4
CASSSRDRKRATNEKLFF
TGTGCCAGCAGCTCCCGGGACAGAAAAAGAGCAACTAATGAAAAACTGTTTTTT
>TRBD1|many|TRBV28|TRBJ1-5
CASSYGDRAQQPQHF
TGTGCCAGCAGTTATGGAGACAGGGCGCAGCAGCCCCAGCATTTT
>TRBD2|few|TRBV9|TRBJ2-5
CASSVAASSGGALETQYF
TGTGCCAGCAGCGTAGCAGCCTCAAGCGGGGGGGCCCTTGAGACCCAGTACTTC
>TRBD2|few|TRBV7-9|TRBJ2-3
CASRLPGRGGPTQYF
TGTGCCAGCAGACTCCCGGGGCGGGGGGGCCCTACGCAGTATTTT
>NA|few|TRBV28|TRBJ2-7
CASHQEGPTYEQYF
TGTGCCAGCCACCAGGAGGGGCCGACCTACGAGCAGTACTTC
>NA|NA|TRBV7-3|TRBJ2-5
CASSFSLGGTQYF
TGTGCCAGCAGCTTTTCCCTGGGGGGGACCCAGTACTTC
>NA|NA|TRBV6-6|TRBJ1-1
CASSYGGMNTEAFF
TGTGCCAGCAGTTACGGGGGGATGAACACTGAAGCTTTCTTT
>TRBD1|many|TRBV2|TRBJ1-5
CASSEALPTGDYQPQHF
TGTGCCAGCAGTGAAGCTCTCCCGACAGGGGATTATCAGCCCCAGCATTTT
>NA|many|TRBV12-5|TRBJ1-1
CASGPDIFTEAFF
TGTGCTAGTGGTCCTGACATATTCACTGAAGCTTTCTTT
>TRBD1|many|TRBV10-3|TRBJ2-1
CAISERRSRGYSSYNEQFF
TGTGCCATCAGTGAGCGGAGAAGCAGGGGGTACAGCTCCTACAATGAGCAGTTCTTC
>TRBD2|NA|TRBV4-1|TRBJ2-7
CASSKGGVSYEQYF
TGCGCCAGCAGCAAGGGAGGGGTGAGCTACGAGCAGTACTTC
>NA|many|TRBV12-3/TRBV12-4|TRBJ1-5
CASNHDGKGNQPQHF
TGTGCCAGCAACCACGACGGGAAGGGGAATCAGCCCCAGCATTTT
>NA|many|TRBV5-1|TRBJ1-1
CASSHQGRTEAFF
TGCGCCAGCAGCCACCAGGGGAGGACTGAAGCTTTCTTT
>TRBD1|many|TRBV28|TRBJ1-1
CASSLGTGIDTEAFF
TGTGCCAGCAGTTTAGGGACAGGGATAGACACTGAAGCTTTCTTT
>NA|few|TRBV29-1|TRBJ2-3
CSRRGGGRASDTQYF
TGCAGCCGAAGGGGAGGAGGCAGGGCGAGTGATACGCAGTATTTT